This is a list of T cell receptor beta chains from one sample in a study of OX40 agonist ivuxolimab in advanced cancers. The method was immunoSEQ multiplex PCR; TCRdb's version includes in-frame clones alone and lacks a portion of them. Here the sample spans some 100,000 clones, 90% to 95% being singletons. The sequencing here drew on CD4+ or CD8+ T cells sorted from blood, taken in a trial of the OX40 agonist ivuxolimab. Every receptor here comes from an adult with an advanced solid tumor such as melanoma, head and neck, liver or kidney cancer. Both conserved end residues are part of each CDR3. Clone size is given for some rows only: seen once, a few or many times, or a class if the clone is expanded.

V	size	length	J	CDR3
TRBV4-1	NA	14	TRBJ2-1	CASSQHLAPQEQFF
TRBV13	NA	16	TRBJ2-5	CASSLPGTRIQETQYF
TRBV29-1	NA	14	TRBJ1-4	CSAATGTANEKLFF
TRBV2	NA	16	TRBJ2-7	CASRDPRQGAHYEQYF
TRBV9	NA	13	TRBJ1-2	CASSGGGYYGYTF
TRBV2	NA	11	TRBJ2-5	CASSDYETQYF
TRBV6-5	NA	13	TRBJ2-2	CASRPTGHGELFF
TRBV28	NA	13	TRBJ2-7	CASSVGTIREQYF
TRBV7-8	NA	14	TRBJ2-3	CASSFGAATDTQYF
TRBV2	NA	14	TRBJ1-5	CASSRQGKVQPQHF
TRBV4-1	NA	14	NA	CASSLGQGAYEQYF
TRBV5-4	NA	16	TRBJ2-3	CASSLVSGGSTDTQYF
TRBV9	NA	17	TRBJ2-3	CASSGRDGLAVTDTQYF
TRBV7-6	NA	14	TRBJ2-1	CASSFATIYNEQFF
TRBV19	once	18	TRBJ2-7	CASITQTSTAPITYEQYF
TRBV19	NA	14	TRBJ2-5	CASSIGSPMETQYF
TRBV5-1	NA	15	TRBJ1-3	CASSLGTGTGNTIYF
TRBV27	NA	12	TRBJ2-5	CASGQGAETQYF
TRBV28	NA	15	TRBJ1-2	CASSLSRTGGNGYTF
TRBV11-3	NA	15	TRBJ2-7	CASSLGGSGTYEQYF
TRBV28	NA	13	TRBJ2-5	CASRGTGQETQYF
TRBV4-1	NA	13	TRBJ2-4	CASSQTGLNIQYF
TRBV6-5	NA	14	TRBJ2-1	CASSYSQGYNEQFF
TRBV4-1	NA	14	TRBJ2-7	CASSQEPLSYEQYF
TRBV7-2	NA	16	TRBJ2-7	CASSGYGTGDPYEQYF
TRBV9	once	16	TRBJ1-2	CASSVALGTANYGYTF
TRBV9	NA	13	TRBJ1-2	CASSVSGNYGYTF
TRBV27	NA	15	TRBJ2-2	CASSFRGFGTGELFF
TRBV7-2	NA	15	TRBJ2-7	CASSLGLAGGYEQYF
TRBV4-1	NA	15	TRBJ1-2	CASSPNRGSNYGYTF
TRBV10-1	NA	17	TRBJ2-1	CASSESAGQGRYNEQFF
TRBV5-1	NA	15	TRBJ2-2	CASSLDRANTGELFF
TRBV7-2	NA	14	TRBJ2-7	CASSFTDRSYEQYF
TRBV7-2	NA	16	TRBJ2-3	CASSLGTSLYTDTQYF
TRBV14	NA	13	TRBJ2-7	CASRDRESYEQYF
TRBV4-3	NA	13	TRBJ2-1	CASSQDRDREQFF
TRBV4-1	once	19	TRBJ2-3	CASSQDPGVAGGRTDTQYF
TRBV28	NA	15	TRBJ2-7	CASSLSPSSAYEQYF
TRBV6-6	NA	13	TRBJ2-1	CASSSDGMNEQFF
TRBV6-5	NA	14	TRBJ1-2	CASSNTPGAYGYTF
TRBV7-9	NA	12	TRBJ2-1	CASSSPDDEQFF
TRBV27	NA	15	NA	CASSLLGQRPYEQYF
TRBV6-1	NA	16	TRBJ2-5	CASSEGYRAVQETQYF
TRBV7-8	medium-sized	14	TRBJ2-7	CASSPTVSAYEQYF
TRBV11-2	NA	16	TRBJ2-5	CASSLVYNPERETQYF
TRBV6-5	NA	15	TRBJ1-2	CASSYSGGLNYGYTF
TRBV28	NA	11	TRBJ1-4	CASSPGGTSVF
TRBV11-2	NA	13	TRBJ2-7	CASSLETTYEQYF
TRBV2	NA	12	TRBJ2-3	CASRDYTDTQYF
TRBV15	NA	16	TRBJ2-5	CATSRGRPDTQETQYF
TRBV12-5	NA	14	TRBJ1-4	CASGLGEQGEKLFF
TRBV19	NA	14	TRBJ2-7	CASSIGQGTYEQYF
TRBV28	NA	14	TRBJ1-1	CASSLRAQGTEAFF
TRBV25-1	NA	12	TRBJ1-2	CASSGASDGYTF
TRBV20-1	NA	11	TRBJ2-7	CSGGQAYEQYF